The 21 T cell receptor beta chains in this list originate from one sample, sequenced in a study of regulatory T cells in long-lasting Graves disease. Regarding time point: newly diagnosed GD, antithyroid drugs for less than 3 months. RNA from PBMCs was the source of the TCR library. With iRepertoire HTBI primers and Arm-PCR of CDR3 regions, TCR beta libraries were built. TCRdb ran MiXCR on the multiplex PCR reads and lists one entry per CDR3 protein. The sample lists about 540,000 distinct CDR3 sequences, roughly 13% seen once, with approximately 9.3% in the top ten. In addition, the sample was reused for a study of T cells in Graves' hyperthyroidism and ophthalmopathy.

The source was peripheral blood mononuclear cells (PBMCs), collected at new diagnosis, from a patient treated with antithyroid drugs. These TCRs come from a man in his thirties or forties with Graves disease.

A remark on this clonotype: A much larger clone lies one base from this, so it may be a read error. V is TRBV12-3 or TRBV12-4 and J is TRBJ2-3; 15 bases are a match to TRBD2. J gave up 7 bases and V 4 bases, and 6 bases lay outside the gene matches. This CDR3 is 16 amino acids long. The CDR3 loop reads CASSSAGTSGRHTQYF. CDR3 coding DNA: TGTGCCAGCAGTTCTGCCGGGACTAGCGGGAGGCATACGCAGTATTTT.

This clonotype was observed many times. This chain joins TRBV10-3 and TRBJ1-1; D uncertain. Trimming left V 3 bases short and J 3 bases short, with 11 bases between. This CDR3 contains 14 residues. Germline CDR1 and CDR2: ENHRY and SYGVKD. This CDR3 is CAISDRGKDTEAFF. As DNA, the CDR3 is TGTGCCATCAGTGATCGAGGTAAGGACACTGAAGCTTTCTTT.

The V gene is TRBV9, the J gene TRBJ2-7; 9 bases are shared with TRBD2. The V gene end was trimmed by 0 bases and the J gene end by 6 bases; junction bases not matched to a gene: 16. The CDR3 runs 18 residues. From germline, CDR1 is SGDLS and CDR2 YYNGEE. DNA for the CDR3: TGTGCCAGCAGCGTAGGAGGGGCGACTAGCGGTTCCCGAAGCGAGCAGTACTTC. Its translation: CASSVGGATSGSRSEQYF.

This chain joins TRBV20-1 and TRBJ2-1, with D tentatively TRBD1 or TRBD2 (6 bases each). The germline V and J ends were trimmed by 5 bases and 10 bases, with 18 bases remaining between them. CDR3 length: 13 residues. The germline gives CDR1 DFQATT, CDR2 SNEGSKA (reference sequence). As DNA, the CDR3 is TGCAGTGCTGTAGGGGGGCAAATAGGAGAGCAGTTCTTC. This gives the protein CSAVGGQIGEQFF.

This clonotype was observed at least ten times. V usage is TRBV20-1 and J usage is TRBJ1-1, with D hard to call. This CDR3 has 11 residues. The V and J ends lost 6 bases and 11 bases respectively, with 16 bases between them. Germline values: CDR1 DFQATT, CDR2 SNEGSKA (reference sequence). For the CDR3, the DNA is TGCAGTGCAAGTTCTACGGGTTCGGCTTTCTTT. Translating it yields CSASSTGSAFF.

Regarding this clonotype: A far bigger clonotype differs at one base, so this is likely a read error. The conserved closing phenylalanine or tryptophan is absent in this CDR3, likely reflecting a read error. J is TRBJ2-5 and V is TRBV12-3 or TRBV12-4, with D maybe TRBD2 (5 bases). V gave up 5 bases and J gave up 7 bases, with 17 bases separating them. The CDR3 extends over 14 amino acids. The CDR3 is CASSAAAGSGTQYL. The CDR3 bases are TGTGCCAGCAGTGCTGCGGCGGGTAGTGGGACCCAGTACCTC.

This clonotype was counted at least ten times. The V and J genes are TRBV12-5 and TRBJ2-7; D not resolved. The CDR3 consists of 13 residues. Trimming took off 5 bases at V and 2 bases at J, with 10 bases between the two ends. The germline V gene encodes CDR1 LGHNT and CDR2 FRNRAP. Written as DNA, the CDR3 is TGTGCTAGTGGTCGCTCTGACGCCTACGAGCAGTACTTC. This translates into CASGRSDAYEQYF.

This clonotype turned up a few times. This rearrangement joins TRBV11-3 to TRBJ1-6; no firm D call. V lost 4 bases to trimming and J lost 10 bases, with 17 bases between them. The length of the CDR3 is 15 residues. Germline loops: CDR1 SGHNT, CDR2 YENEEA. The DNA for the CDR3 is TGTGCCAGCAGCTCCTCGCTAGTTCGTATCTCACCCCTCCACTTT. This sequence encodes CASSSSLVRISPLHF.

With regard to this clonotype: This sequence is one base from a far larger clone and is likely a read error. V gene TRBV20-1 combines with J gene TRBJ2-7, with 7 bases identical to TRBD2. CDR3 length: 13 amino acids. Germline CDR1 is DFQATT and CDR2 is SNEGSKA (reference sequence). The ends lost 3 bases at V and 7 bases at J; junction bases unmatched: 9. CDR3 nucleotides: TGCAGTGCTAGCAGCGGGGACTACAATGAGCAGTACTTC. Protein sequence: CSASSGDYNEQYF.

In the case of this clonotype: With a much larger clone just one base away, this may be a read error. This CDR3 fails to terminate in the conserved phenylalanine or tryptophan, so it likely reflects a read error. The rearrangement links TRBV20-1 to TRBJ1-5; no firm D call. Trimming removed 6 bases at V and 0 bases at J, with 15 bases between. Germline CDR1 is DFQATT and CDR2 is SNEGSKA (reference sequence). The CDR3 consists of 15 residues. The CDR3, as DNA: TGCAGTGCGTTAGCGCCCGCGTATAGCAATCAGCCCCAGCATCTT. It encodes CSALAPAYSNQPQHL.

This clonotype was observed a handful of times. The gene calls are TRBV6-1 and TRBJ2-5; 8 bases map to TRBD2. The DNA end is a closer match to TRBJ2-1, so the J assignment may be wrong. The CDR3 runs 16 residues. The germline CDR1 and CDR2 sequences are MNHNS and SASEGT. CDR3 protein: CASKGWLAGGYNEQFF. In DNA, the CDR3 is TGTGCCAGCAAGGGGTGGCTAGCGGGTGGGTACAATGAGCAGTTCTTC.

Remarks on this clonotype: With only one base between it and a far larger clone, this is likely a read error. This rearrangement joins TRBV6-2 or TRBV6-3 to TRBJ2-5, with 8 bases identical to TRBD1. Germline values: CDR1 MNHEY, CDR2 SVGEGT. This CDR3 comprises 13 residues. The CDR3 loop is CANSSDREETQYF. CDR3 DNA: TGTGCCAACAGTTCGGACAGGGAAGAGACCCAGTACTTC.

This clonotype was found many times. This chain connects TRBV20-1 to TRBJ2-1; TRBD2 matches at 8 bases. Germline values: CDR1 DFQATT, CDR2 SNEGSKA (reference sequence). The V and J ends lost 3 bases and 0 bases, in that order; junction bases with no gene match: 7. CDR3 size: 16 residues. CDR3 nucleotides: TGCAGTGCTAGGACTAGCGTTCCGAGCTCCTACAATGAGCAGTTCTTC. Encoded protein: CSARTSVPSSYNEQFF.

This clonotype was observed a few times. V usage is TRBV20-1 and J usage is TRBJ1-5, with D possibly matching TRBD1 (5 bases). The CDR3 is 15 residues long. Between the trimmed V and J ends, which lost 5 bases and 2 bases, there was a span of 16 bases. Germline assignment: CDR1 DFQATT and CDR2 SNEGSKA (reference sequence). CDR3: CSAGGRDSRNQPQHF. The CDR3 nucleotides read TGCAGTGCTGGAGGGCGGGACTCCCGCAATCAGCCCCAGCATTTT.

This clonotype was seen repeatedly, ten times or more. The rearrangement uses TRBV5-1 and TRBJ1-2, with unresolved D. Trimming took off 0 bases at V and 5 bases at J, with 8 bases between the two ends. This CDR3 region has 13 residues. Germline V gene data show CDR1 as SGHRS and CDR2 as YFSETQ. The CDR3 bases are TGCGCCAGCAGCTTGGATGAAGAATATGGCTACACCTTC. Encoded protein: CASSLDEEYGYTF.

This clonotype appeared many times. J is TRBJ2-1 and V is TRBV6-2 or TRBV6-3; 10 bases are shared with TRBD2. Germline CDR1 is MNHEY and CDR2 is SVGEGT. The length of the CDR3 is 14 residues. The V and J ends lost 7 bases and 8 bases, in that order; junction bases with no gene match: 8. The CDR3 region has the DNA TGTGCCAGCACTCAGCGGGAGGGCCTCGATGAGCAGTTCTTC. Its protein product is CASTQREGLDEQFF.

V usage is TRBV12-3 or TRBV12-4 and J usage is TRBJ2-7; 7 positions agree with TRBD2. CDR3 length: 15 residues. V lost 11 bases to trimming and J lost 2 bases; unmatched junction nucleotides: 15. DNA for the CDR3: TGTGCCCGCACTCTTGGGGGGAGGGCGACCTACGAGCAGTACTTC. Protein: CARTLGGRATYEQYF.

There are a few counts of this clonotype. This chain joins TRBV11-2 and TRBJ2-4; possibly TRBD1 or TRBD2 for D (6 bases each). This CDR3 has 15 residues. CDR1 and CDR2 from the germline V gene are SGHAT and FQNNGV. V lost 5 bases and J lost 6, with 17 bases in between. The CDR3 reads CASSRLGGFGNIQYF. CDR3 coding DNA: TGTGCCAGCAGCCGCTTAGGGGGGTTTGGAAACATTCAGTACTTC.

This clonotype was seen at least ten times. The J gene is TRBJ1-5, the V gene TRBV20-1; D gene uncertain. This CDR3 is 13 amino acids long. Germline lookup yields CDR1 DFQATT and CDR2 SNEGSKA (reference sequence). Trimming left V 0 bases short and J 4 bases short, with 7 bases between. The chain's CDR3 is CSARDDGNQPQHF. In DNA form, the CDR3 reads TGCAGTGCTAGAGACGACGGGAATCAGCCCCAGCATTTT.

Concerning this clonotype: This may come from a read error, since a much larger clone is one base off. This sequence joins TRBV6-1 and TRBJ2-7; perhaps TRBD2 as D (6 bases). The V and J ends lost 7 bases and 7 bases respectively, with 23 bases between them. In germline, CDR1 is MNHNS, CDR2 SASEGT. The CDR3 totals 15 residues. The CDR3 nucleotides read TGTGCCAGCATCCCAATGGGGGGTAGCATCGGTGAGCAGTACTTC. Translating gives CASIPMGGSIGEQYF.

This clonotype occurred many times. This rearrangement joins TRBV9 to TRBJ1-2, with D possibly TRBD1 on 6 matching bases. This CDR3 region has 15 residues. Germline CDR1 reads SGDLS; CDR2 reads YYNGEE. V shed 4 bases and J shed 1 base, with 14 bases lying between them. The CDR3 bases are TGTGCCAGCAGCCCGTGGGGGGCAAATAACTATGGCTACACCTTC. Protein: CASSPWGANNYGYTF.